The clone carrying this T cell receptor (beta chain) was found a few times. Its antigen is as yet unknown. The sample comes from a study of T-cell reconstitution after alpha-beta-depleted transplantation in children. Findings and limits, study-wide: Reports say that about two months after transplant, the alpha-beta T cells came out of several hundred graft clones that had expanded. Among T cells one year after transplant, newly produced cells accounted for most counts and diversity. Day-60 TCRbeta diversity that was high in some patients was derived from surviving recipient T cells and thymic progenitors.

Germline V gene sequence: CDR1 ENHRY, CDR2 SYGVKD. Trimming took off 7 bases at V and 0 bases at J, with 8 bases between the two ends. This CDR3 has 13 residues. Preparation of the TCRbeta library was carried out with unique molecular identifiers. A single record per CDR3 protein comes from TCRdb applying MiXCR to the PCR reads. The table records about 870,000 distinct CDR3 sequences, less than 20% of them present only once. The chain has TRBV10-3 and TRBJ2-3; D may be TRBD1 or TRBD2 (5 bases each). This clonotype was sampled from a male patient younger than 18 who had a stem cell transplant for acute lymphoblastic leukemia, so the T cells may come from the graft donor. The sample consisted of PBMCs, mostly from graft donor cells, taken 360 days after TCRalphabeta/CD19-depleted stem cell transplant. The CDR3 spells CAIMGPSTDTQYF. The CDR3 coding sequence is TGTGCCATCATGGGACCTAGCACAGATACGCAGTATTTT.